One T cell receptor (beta chain) is described in this entry. Its binding antigen is unknown. Base qualities are not recorded, but no much larger clone differs from it by a single base. These data belong to a study of Graves' ophthalmopathy and Graves' hyperthyroidism (dated by TCRdb to 2017 to 2018). Regarding the study in general: Peripheral blood was collected at initial diagnosis, before any treatment. In total, 135 blood samples were TCR-sequenced: 40 to 45 ophthalmopathy, over 70 hyperthyroidism and roughly 17 hyperthyroidism-to-ophthalmopathy patients. To explore V-J signatures that distinguish ophthalmopathy from hyperthyroidism, a discovery set of 100 patients was enrolled, made up of 43 with ophthalmopathy and 57 with stable hyperthyroidism. In over 5 hyperthyroidism patients, the T-cell repertoire of thyroid tissue was compared with the T-cell repertoire of blood. An independent validation cohort was composed of 18 to 20 hyperthyroidism patients and around 16 patients who later progressed from hyperthyroidism to ophthalmopathy. Following sample collection, hyperthyroidism patients were given methimazole at a starting dose of 30 mg daily, and ophthalmopathy patients were given high-dose intravenous methylprednisolone. The study used signatures of the TCR beta repertoire to tell Graves' ophthalmopathy apart from Graves' hyperthyroidism and to predict which patients would progress to ophthalmopathy.

Taken from the germline V gene, the CDR1 and CDR2 loops are SGDLS and YYNGEE. Reading from cysteine to phenylalanine, the CDR3 counts 17 amino acids. Only the CDR3 DNA stays, 51 bases, in frame from base 1. For this chain, trimming is 1 base at the V end and 2 bases at the J end, and the number of junction bases without a gene match is 8. Paper-wide results and their limitations: No statistical method was used to set the sample size in advance, and the investigators knew which group each participant was assigned to. Ophthalmopathy was separated from stable hyperthyroidism by the 13-signature model with 85% to 90% sensitivity and less than 82% specificity in cross-validation and with 80%/75% in the test set. Most of the expanded thyroid clonotypes with a frequency above 0.001 were also detected in blood, and it was suggested that the thyroid immune response may be reflected by blood repertoires. In validation, the model predicted ophthalmopathy progression with nearly 71% sensitivity and approximately 78% specificity; 12 predicted patients were CT-confirmed with GO in a median of approximately 6.2 months.

For repertoire sequencing, the TCR beta CDR3 regions were amplified from RNA transcripts. HTBI primers and the Qiagen OneStep RT-PCR kit were used in a first-round RT-PCR, which was followed by a second-round multiplex PCR, size selection and purification. The libraries underwent paired-end sequencing with 100 bp reads on an Illumina HiSeq2000. The authors processed their data as follows. SOAPnuke was used to process the reads, throwing out any read that had adapters, had uncalled bases, had a mean Phred below 15, or lacked an exact constant-primer or identifier match. COPE v1.2.5 was used to merge high-quality paired reads. Each unique nucleotide sequence was treated as a clonotype, and MiTCR v1.1 was used to align the clonotypes to the IMGT TRB V, D and J references. The analysis was limited to V-J combinations with a frequency above 0.0001, which together covered over 99% of the repertoires. For each V-J combination, a TCR clonal expansion and chaos score was defined as F50 clonal expansion divided by the chaos observed in the TCRdist matrix. Welch's t-statistics and random forest were used to reduce the features to about 14 V-J combinations, which were then used as input to a naive Bayes classifier. Thyroid-blood repertoire similarity was quantified with the Morisita-Horn index. The raw public reads went through TCRdb reprocessing: fastp at Q25, MiXCR clone calling, in-frame beta chains kept. Every entry covers one CDR3 protein and lists the most common genes and DNA from its rows. These V and J calls derive from TCRdb rather than the authors' analysis. The sample table holds 650,000 to 800,000 distinct CDR3 sequences, of which just over 40% were seen once. Around 3.3% of the sample comes from the top ten.

The ophthalmopathy patients had moderately to severely active disease, with a Clinical Activity Score of 3 or higher, a NOSPECS grade of 4 or higher, and a disease duration of less than 3 months. Anyone with other autoimmune diseases, uncontrolled infections, pregnancy or lactation was excluded from the study. Clinical symptoms, serum thyroxine, TRAb, thyroid ultrasound and orbital computed tomography formed the basis of the diagnosis. Ficoll-Paque density gradient centrifugation was used to isolate PBMCs from under 11 ml of fresh peripheral blood. Total RNA was extracted using Trizol reagent, and RNA quality was checked on an Agilent 2100 Bioanalyzer.

Sequenced: peripheral blood. The TCR comes from an adult man with Graves' ophthalmopathy. The chain employs TRBV9 and TRBJ2-2; 7 central bases correspond to TRBD1. The nucleotide sequence is given as TGTGCCAGCAGCGTACCGGCCGGGACAGCTAACACCGGGGAGCTGTTTTTT. Its product reads: CASSVPAGTANTGELFF.